Listed here are 30 T cell receptor beta chains from one sample, sequenced in a study of cytomegalovirus exposure and HLA in healthy donors. A multiplex PCR was run with 60 Vbeta primers and 13 Jbeta primers. Sequencing used immunoSEQ multiplex PCR; TCRdb keeps in-frame clones, though not all of them. This table lists some 130,000 clones. The sequenced material came from PBMCs. These receptors were collected from a woman in her 40s in good health and CMV-seronegative.

This chain links TRBV7-8 with TRBJ2-5, with D possibly being TRBD1 (5 bases). The germline V and J ends were trimmed by 3 bases and 5 bases, with 13 bases remaining between them. This CDR3 contains 14 residues. Germline V gene lookup returns CDR1 SGHVS and CDR2 FQNEAQ. This CDR3 is CASSFIGAGETQYF. The CDR3 DNA reads as TGTGCCAGCAGCTTTATAGGGGCTGGCGAGACCCAGTACTTC.

This clone counts as medium-sized by frequency. V and J are TRBV7-9 and TRBJ1-2; the D is unclear. V gave up 0 bases and J gave up 0 bases, with 5 bases separating them. This CDR3 region has 14 residues. Germline CDR1 SEHNR, CDR2 FQNEAQ (reference sequence). The CDR3 protein is CASSLAASNYGYTF. In DNA, the CDR3 is TGTGCCAGCAGCTTAGCGGCCTCTAACTATGGCTACACCTTC. The complete variable domain, with remaining parts taken from reference TRBV7-9 and TRBJ1-2, reads DTGVSQNPRHKITKRGQNVTFRCDPISEHNRLYWYRQTLGQGPEFLTYFQNEAQLEKSRLLSDRFSAERPKGSFSTLEIQRTEQGDSAMYLCASSLAASNYGYTFGSGTRLTVV.

The CDR3 DNA reads as TGCAGCGTTGATTCACAGGGGTATGGCTACACCTTC. Translating gives CSVDSQGYGYTF. The rearrangement links TRBV29-1 to TRBJ1-2, with 7 bases that match TRBD1. The CDR3 runs to 12 residues. Germline CDR1 SQVTM, CDR2 ANQGSEA. The V gene end was trimmed by 3 bases and the J gene end by 5 bases; junction bases not matched to a gene: 3.

The chain employs TRBV7-2 and TRBJ2-5, with 7 bases lining up with TRBD2. CDR3 size: 15 residues. The germline V gene encodes CDR1 SGHTA and CDR2 FQGNSA. V shed 4 bases, J shed 4 bases, and the junction held 9 bases outside the gene matches. CDR3 nucleotide sequence: TGTGCCAGCAGCTACACTATCGGGGAGGGAGAGACCCAGTACTTC. Its translation is CASSYTIGEGETQYF.

The chain couples TRBV9 to TRBJ2-3, with D unresolved. The CDR3 is 12 amino acids. V lost 0 bases and J lost 6, with 5 bases in between. CDR1 is SGDLS and CDR2 is YYNGEE in the germline V gene. CDR3 coding DNA: TGTGCCAGCAGCGTAGACTTGGATACGCAGTATTTT. It yields the protein CASSVDLDTQYF. Based on the CDR3 plus reference TRBV9 and TRBJ2-3, the full variable domain is DSGVTQTPKHLITATGQRVTLRCSPRSGDLSVYWYQQSLDQGLQFLIQYYNGEERAKGNILERFSAQQFPDLHSELNLSSLELGDSALYFCASSVDLDTQYFGPGTRLTVL.

The chain employs TRBV7-8 and TRBJ2-1, with 10 bases aligning to TRBD1. CDR3 size: 16 residues. The germline V gene encodes CDR1 SGHVS and CDR2 FQNEAQ. Trimming took 3 bases from V and 6 from J; bases not matched to a gene: 8. The CDR3 bases are TGTGCCAGCAGCTTGGCCGGGACAGGGGTTGGCAATGAGCAGTTCTTC. Translated: CASSLAGTGVGNEQFF.

The gene calls are TRBV28 and TRBJ1-5; 7 bases align to TRBD1. Per germline, CDR1 MDHEN and CDR2 SYDVKM. V was clipped by 6 bases and J by 7 bases; unmatched bases: 18. CDR3 length: 17 amino acids. Here the CDR3 reads CASSRTTGFSASQPQHF. CDR3 nucleotides: TGTGCCAGCAGCCGTACGACAGGGTTCTCGGCGAGCCAGCCCCAGCATTTT.

V is TRBV2 and J is TRBJ2-5; no clear D gene. The ends were cut back, 6 bases at V and 5 bases at J, with 4 bases in the middle. The CDR3 contains 10 residues. Germline V gene data show CDR1 as SNHLY and CDR2 as FYNNEI. Written as DNA, the CDR3 is TGTGCCAGCAGAGAGGAGACCCAGTACTTC. This gives the protein CASREETQYF.

The gene calls are TRBV13 and TRBJ1-1; no clear D. There are 14 residues in the CDR3. Germline CDR1 reads PRHDT; CDR2 reads FYEKMQ (reference sequence). V was clipped by 5 bases and J by 1 base, with 11 bases between them. The CDR3 coding sequence is TGTGCCAGCAGCCGCGTGACAAGGAACACTGAAGCTTTCTTT. Translation gives CASSRVTRNTEAFF.

The genes are TRBV4-3 and TRBJ1-2, with a weak D call TRBD1 (5 bases). V lost 2 bases and J lost 7, with 17 bases in between. The length of the CDR3 is 15 residues. Germline V gene sequence: CDR1 LGHNA, CDR2 YSLEER. CDR3 sequence (DNA): TGCGCCAGCAGCCAACTACGTGGGGGACTGGGTGGCTACACCTTC. It is translated as CASSQLRGGLGGYTF.

The chain links TRBV6-5 to TRBJ2-5, with D tentatively TRBD1 (6 bases). Trimming left V 3 bases short and J 5 bases short, with 10 bases between. Germline values: CDR1 MNHEY, CDR2 SVGAGI. The CDR3 is made up of 13 amino acids. The CDR3 bases are TGTGCCAGCAGTTATGGGGGCCCGGAGACCCAGTACTTC. Encoded protein: CASSYGGPETQYF.

For the CDR3, the DNA is TGTGCCACTTTCACCACCAGGTTCCCTGAAGCTTTCTTT. Its protein product is CATFTTRFPEAFF. This chain uses TRBV27 with TRBJ1-1, with D unclear. Trimming took off 10 bases at V and 6 bases at J, with 18 bases between the two ends. Per germline, CDR1 MNHEY and CDR2 SMNVEV (reference sequence). This CDR3 contains 13 residues.

On this clone itself: The same CDR3 can be traced to other DNA sequences in this sample. The chain combines TRBV6-6 with TRBJ1-2, with TRBD1 as a possible D gene (5 bases). Germline CDR1 MNHNY, CDR2 SVGAGI (reference sequence). V lost 2 bases and J lost 5, with 18 bases in between. The CDR3 has 16 amino acids. CDR3 amino acids: CASSYPGTHRPYGYTF. CDR3 bases: TGTGCCAGCAGTTACCCAGGGACTCACAGGCCGTATGGCTACACCTTC.

The chain couples TRBV4-2 to TRBJ1-1, with D unclear. The CDR3 spans 16 residues. CDR1 and CDR2 (germline): LGHNA, YNFKEQ. V was cut by 1 base and J by 0 bases, with 12 bases left in between. The CDR3 DNA reads TGTGCCAGCAGCCAAGCTGGTGCAGGCTTGAACACTGAAGCTTTCTTT. Amino acid sequence: CASSQAGAGLNTEAFF.

The chain uses TRBV29-1 and TRBJ1-1; 7 positions match TRBD1. Germline lookup yields CDR1 SQVTM and CDR2 ANQGSEA. The CDR3 has 16 amino acids. Unmatched junction bases numbered 20, after V lost 6 bases and J lost 7 bases. The CDR3 region has the DNA TGCAGCGTGACGCCGGGACAGACTTTGAACAAGGGTGAAGCTTTCTTT. Translated, it gives CSVTPGQTLNKGEAFF. Supplemented by reference TRBV29-1 and TRBJ1-1, the full variable domain reads SAVISQKPSRDICQRGTSLTIQCQVDSQVTMMFWYRQQPGQSLTLIATANQGSEATYESGFVIDKFPISRPNLTFSTLTVSNMSPEDSSIYLCSVTPGQTLNKGEAFFGQGTRLTVV.

CDR3 in DNA: TGTGCCAGCAGCAAGCCGGGACAGCTTGGCTACACCTTC. It is translated as CASSKPGQLGYTF. The V gene is TRBV7-3, the J gene TRBJ1-2, with 7 bases fitting TRBD1. The germline gives CDR1 SGHTA, CDR2 FQGTGA. This CDR3 region has 13 residues. Trimming at V came to 5 bases and at J to 7 bases, leaving 7 bases not matched to a gene.

This chain uses TRBV5-1 with TRBJ2-1; maybe TRBD1 (6 bases). The CDR3 runs 15 residues. In germline, CDR1 is SGHRS, CDR2 YFSETQ. The germline V and J ends were trimmed by 4 bases and 7 bases, with 18 bases remaining between them. CDR3 DNA sequence: TGCGCCAGCAGCCGAGGGGGAATTAGCAGGAATGAGCAGTTCTTC. It specifies CASSRGGISRNEQFF.

The J gene is TRBJ1-5, the V gene TRBV14; 7 bases are a match to TRBD1. Trimming removed 2 bases from V and 6 bases from J; junction bases left unmatched: 4. The length of the CDR3 is 14 residues. Germline V gene data show CDR1 as SGHDN and CDR2 as FVKESK. In DNA, the CDR3 is TGTGCCAGCAGCCAAACAGGGGCGGCTCAGCCCCAGCATTTT. Its translation: CASSQTGAAQPQHF.

V and J are TRBV19 and TRBJ2-1, with TRBD2 matching 9 bases. This CDR3 is 14 amino acids long. Germline CDR1 and CDR2: LNHDA and SQIVND (reference sequence). J lost 5 bases, V lost 2 bases, and 1 base had no gene match. CDR3 sequence reads: CASSIPSGDNEQFF. CDR3 nucleotides: TGTGCCAGTAGTATACCTAGCGGGGACAATGAGCAGTTCTTC.

This chain connects TRBV5-1 to TRBJ1-2; the D is unclear. V was trimmed by 0 bases and J by 3 bases, leaving 12 bases between them. The CDR3 covers 15 residues. In germline, CDR1 is SGHRS, CDR2 YFSETQ. The CDR3 sequence is CASSLDGEEDYGYTF. In nucleotides, the CDR3 is TGCGCCAGCAGCTTGGATGGGGAGGAGGACTATGGCTACACCTTC.

CDR3 nucleotide sequence: TGCAGTGCTAGATGGGGACAGGTCCTGTTTTTT. Protein product: CSARWGQVLFF. The chain has TRBV20-1 and TRBJ1-4, with 8 bases fitting TRBD1. The CDR3 spans 11 residues. Germline V CDR1 and CDR2: DFQATT, SNEGSKA (reference sequence). The V gene end was trimmed by 2 bases and the J gene end by 14 bases; junction bases not matched to a gene: 4.

The chain employs TRBV10-3 and TRBJ2-1; 7 nucleotides line up with TRBD2. The germline V gene has CDR1 ENHRY and CDR2 SYGVKD. CDR3 length: 15 amino acids. V lost 2 bases and J lost 4; bases outside the gene matches: 5. As DNA, the CDR3 is TGTGCCATCAGTGAGCGGACTAGACGGTACAATGAGCAGTTCTTC. Translated: CAISERTRRYNEQFF.

The J gene is TRBJ2-5, the V gene TRBV7-9; D remains unclear. This CDR3 has 14 residues. Trimming removed 1 base from V and 2 bases from J, with 8 bases in between. CDR1 SEHNR and CDR2 FQNEAQ come from the germline V gene (reference sequence). As DNA, the CDR3 is TGTGCCAGCAGCTTAGGTGCAGGACAAGAGACCCAGTACTTC. Translation: CASSLGAGQETQYF.

The rearrangement uses TRBV5-1 and TRBJ2-5, with TRBD1 matching over 8 bases. Per the germline V gene, CDR1 is SGHRS and CDR2 is YFSETQ. The CDR3 sequence is 15 residues long. The junction had 9 bases not matched to a gene; V was cut back by 4 bases and J by 4 bases. The CDR3 coding sequence is TGCGCCAGCAGCCCTGCCACAGGGGGGTCAGAGACCCAGTACTTC. Its protein product is CASSPATGGSETQYF.

The rearrangement links TRBV4-3 to TRBJ1-5; D is ambiguous. CDR1 and CDR2 (germline): LGHNA, YSLEER. The CDR3 covers 18 residues. V was clipped by 0 bases and J by 1 base, with 16 bases between them. In DNA, the CDR3 is TGCGCCAGCAGCCAAGACGTGGGTTCGGGGATAAGCAATCAGCCCCAGCATTTT. Its protein is CASSQDVGSGISNQPQHF.

This chain joins TRBV7-2 and TRBJ2-1; perhaps TRBD2 as D (5 bases). The CDR3 consists of 14 residues. Germline-derived CDR1 and CDR2 are SGHTA and FQGNSA. Trimming stripped 1 base from V and 6 bases from J, with 10 bases between. The CDR3: CASSLDRELNEQFF. CDR3 sequence (DNA): TGTGCCAGCAGCTTAGACCGGGAACTCAATGAGCAGTTCTTC.

The gene calls are TRBV7-2 and TRBJ2-4; D not certain. The CDR3 covers 13 residues. Trimming removed 2 bases from V and 8 bases from J, with 10 bases in between. The germline V gene encodes CDR1 SGHTA and CDR2 FQGNSA. The CDR3 nucleotides read TGTGCCAGCAGCTTAAGCCCCCGGGACATTCAGTACTTC. It encodes CASSLSPRDIQYF.

V is TRBV29-1 and J is TRBJ2-5, with 9 bases matching TRBD1. Germline assignment: CDR1 SQVTM and CDR2 ANQGSEA. Trimming took 7 bases from V and 5 from J; bases not matched to a gene: 8. The CDR3 consists of 13 residues. CDR3 amino acids: CSGGDRADETQYF. CDR3 nucleotide sequence: TGCAGCGGCGGGGACAGGGCGGATGAGACCCAGTACTTC. The complete variable domain, with remaining parts taken from reference TRBV29-1 and TRBJ2-5, reads SAVISQKPSRDICQRGTSLTIQCQVDSQVTMMFWYRQQPGQSLTLIATANQGSEATYESGFVIDKFPISRPNLTFSTLTVSNMSPEDSSIYLCSGGDRADETQYFGPGTRLLVL.

The chain has TRBV19 and TRBJ2-2; D perhaps matches TRBD1 (6 bases). Germline V gene lookup returns CDR1 LNHDA and CDR2 SQIVND (reference sequence). The CDR3 contains 15 residues. V was clipped by 1 base and J by 6 bases, with 12 bases between them. The CDR3 region has the DNA TGTGCCAGTAGTATAGGGGGGCAGACCGCCGGGGAGCTGTTTTTT. This gives the protein CASSIGGQTAGELFF.

The CDR3 nucleotides read TGTGCCAGCAGCCCGAACAGGGCGCTCAAGAACACTGAAGCTTTCTTT. This codes for CASSPNRALKNTEAFF. The chain employs TRBV7-2 and TRBJ1-1, with D perhaps matching TRBD1 (6 bases). The CDR3 runs to 16 residues. Trimming removed 5 bases from V and 1 base from J, with 17 bases in between. The V gene's germline CDR1 is SGHTA and CDR2 FQGNSA.